This T cell receptor beta chain was profiled in a study of T cell responses to AZD1222 COVID-19 vaccine. As for the study in general: Combined were second doses at about 4 or about 12 weeks.

Using immunoSEQ multiplex PCR, the repertoire was profiled, and TCRdb retains in-frame clones only, with some absent. The table has 95,000 to 100,000 clones, roughly 87% seen once. Broader study findings: Increased Spike-specific TCR breadth and depth were observed after two AZD1222 doses. Donors, mostly white British, included more females; clonal diversity was possibly underestimated. Regions 160-218 and 743-854 held dominance among vaccine-associated CD4 TCRs, which spanned spike.

Turning to this clone: Its antigen is as yet unknown.

After removal of 3 bases from V and 5 bases from J, the junction contained 8 bases not matched to a gene. Germline CDR1 and CDR2: SGHNT and YYREEE (reference sequence). The CDR3 spans 14 residues. The sample here was peripheral blood, taken on day 0 of AZD1222 vaccination. The clonotype comes from an adult in good health. The chain recombines TRBV5-4 with TRBJ2-7, with 7 bases lining up with TRBD2. The chain's CDR3 is CASSSKREINEQYF. CDR3 DNA: TGTGCCAGCAGCTCCAAGCGGGAAATTAACGAGCAGTACTTC.